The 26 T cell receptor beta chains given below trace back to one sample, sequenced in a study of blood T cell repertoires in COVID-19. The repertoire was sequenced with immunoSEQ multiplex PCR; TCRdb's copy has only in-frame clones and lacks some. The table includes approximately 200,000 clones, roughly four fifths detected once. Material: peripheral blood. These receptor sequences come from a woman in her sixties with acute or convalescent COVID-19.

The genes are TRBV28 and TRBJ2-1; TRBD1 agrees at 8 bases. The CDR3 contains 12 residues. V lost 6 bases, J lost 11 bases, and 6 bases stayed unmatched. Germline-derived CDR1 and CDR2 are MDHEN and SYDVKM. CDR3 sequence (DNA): TGTGCCAGCAGCCGAGACAGGGGTCAGCAGTTCTTC. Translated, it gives CASSRDRGQQFF.

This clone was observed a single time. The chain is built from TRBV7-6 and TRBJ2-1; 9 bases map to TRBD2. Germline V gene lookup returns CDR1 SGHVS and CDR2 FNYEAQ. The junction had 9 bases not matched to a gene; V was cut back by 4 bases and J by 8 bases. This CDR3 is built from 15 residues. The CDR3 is CASSYRRGGPDEQFF. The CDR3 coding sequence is TGTGCCAGCAGCTACCGGCGGGGGGGGCCTGATGAGCAGTTCTTC.

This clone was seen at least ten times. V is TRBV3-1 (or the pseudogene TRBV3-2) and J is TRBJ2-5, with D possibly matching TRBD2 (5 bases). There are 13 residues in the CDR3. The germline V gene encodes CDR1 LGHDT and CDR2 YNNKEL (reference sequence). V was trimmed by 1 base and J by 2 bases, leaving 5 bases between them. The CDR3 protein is CASSQAGQETQYF. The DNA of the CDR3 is TGTGCCAGCAGCCAAGCGGGGCAAGAGACCCAGTACTTC.

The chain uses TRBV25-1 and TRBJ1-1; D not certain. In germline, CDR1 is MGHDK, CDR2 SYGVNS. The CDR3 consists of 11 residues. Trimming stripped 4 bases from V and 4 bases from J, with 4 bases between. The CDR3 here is CASSGSTEAFF. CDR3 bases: TGTGCCAGCAGTGGGAGCACTGAAGCTTTCTTT.

As DNA, the CDR3 is TGTGCCAGCAGCTCGTCCAGGGGAAGGGGCGGCTACACCTTC. Residues: CASSSSRGRGGYTF. This sequence joins TRBV5-7 and TRBJ1-2; D is perhaps TRBD1 (6 bases). TRBV5-7 is an ORF; its function is uncertain. This CDR3 has 14 amino acids. The V gene lost 3 bases and the J gene lost 8 bases, with 17 bases spanning the gap.

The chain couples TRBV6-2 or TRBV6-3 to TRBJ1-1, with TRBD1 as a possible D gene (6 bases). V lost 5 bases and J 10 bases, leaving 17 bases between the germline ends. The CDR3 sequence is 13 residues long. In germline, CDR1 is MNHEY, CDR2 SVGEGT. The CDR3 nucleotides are TGTGCCAGCAGTCCAAGCACAGGGTTCGGAGCTTTCTTT. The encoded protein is CASSPSTGFGAFF.

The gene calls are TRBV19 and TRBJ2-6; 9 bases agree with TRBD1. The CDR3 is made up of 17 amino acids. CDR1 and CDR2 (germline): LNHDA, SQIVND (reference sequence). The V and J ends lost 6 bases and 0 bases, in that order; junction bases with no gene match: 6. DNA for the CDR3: TGTGCCAGTAGAACAGGGGGCGGTATCTCTGGGGCCAACGTCCTGACTTTC. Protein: CASRTGGGISGANVLTF.

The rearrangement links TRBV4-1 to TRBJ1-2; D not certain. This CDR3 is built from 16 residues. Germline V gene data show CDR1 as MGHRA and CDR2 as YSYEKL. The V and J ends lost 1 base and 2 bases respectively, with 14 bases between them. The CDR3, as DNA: TGCGCCAGCAGCCAAGGCGGGGATGGCAGAAACTATGGCTACACCTTC. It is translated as CASSQGGDGRNYGYTF.

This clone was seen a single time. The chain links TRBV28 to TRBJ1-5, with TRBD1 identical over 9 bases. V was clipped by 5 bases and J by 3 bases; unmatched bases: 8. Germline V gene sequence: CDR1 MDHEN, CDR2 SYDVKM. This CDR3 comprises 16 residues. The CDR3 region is CASSETGGGINQPQHF. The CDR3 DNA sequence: TGTGCCAGCAGTGAGACAGGGGGTGGAATCAATCAGCCCCAGCATTTT.

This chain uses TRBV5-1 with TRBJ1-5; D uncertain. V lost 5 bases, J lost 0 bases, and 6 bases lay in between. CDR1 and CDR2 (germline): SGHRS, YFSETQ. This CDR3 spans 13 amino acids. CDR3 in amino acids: CASRRDSNQPQHF. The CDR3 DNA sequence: TGCGCCAGCAGAAGAGATAGCAATCAGCCCCAGCATTTT.

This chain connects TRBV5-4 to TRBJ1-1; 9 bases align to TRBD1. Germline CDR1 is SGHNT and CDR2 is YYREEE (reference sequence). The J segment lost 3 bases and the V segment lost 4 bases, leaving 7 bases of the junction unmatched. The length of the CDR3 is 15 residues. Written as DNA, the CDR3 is TGTGCCAGCAGCGAGGGGACAGGGTGGGACACTGAAGCTTTCTTT. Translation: CASSEGTGWDTEAFF.

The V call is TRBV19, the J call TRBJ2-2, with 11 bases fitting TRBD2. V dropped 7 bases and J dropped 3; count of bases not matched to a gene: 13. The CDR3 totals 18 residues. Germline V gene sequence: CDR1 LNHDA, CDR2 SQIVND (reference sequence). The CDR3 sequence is CASTSTGLAVPYTGELFF. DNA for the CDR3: TGTGCCAGTACCTCTACGGGACTAGCGGTACCTTACACCGGGGAGCTGTTTTTT.

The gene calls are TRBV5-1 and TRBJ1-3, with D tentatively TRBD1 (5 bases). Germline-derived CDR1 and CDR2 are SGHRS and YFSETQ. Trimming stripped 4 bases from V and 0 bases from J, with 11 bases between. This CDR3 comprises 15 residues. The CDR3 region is CASSMGGGSGNTIYF. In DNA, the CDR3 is TGCGCCAGCAGCATGGGGGGGGGCTCTGGAAACACCATATATTTT.

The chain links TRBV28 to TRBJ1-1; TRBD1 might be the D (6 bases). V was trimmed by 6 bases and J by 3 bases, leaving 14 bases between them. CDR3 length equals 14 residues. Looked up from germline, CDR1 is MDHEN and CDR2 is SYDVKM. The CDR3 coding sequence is TGTGCCAGCAGCTCACAGGGATGGTACACTGAAGCTTTCTTT. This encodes CASSSQGWYTEAFF. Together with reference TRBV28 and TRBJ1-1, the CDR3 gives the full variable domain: DVKVTQSSRYLVKRTGEKVFLECVQDMDHENMFWYRQDPGLGLRLIYFSYDVKMKEKGDIPEGYSVSREKKERFSLILESASTNQTSMYLCASSSQGWYTEAFFGQGTRLTVV.

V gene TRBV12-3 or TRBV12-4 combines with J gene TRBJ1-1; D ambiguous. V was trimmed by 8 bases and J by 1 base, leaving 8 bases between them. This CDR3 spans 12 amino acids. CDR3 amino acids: CASALGNTEAFF. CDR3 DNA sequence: TGTGCCAGCGCCCTAGGGAACACTGAAGCTTTCTTT.

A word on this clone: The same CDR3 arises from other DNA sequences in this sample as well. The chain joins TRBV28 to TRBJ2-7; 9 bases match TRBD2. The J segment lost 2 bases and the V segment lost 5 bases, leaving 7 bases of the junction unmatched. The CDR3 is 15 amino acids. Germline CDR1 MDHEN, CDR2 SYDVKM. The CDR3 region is CASSPLAGTTYEQYF. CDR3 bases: TGTGCCAGCAGTCCTCTAGCGGGGACTACCTACGAGCAGTACTTC.

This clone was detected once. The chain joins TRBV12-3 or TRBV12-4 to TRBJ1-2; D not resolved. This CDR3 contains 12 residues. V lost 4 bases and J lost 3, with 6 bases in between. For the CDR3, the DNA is TGTGCCAGCAGTTCTCAGTACTATGGCTACACCTTC. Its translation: CASSSQYYGYTF.

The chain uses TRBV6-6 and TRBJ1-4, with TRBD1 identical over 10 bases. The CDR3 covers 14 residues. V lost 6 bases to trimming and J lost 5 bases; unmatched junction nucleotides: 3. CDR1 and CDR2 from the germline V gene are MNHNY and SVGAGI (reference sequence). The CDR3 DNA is TGTGCCAGCAGGAGGGACAGGGGAAATGAAAAACTGTTTTTT. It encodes CASRRDRGNEKLFF.

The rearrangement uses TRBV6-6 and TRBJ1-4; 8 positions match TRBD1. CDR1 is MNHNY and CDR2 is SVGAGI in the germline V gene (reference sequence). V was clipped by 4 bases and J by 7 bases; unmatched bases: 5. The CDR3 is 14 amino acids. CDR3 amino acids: CASSSNRGVEKLFF. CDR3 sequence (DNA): TGTGCCAGCAGTTCCAACAGGGGGGTTGAAAAACTGTTTTTT.

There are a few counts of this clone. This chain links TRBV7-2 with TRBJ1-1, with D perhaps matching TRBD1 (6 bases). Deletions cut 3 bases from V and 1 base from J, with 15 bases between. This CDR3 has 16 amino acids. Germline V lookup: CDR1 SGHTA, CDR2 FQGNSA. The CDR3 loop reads CASSLRRGGGNTEAFF. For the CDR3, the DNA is TGTGCCAGCAGCTTGAGAAGGGGAGGGGGGAACACTGAAGCTTTCTTT.

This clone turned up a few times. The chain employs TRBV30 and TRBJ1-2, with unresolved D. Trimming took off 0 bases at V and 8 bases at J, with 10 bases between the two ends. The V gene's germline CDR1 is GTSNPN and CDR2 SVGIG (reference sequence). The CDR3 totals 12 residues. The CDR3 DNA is TGTGCCTGGAGTGTCTTTAACCGGGGCTACACCTTC. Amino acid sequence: CAWSVFNRGYTF. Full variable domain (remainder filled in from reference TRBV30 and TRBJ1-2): SQTIHQWPATLVQPVGSPLSLECTVEGTSNPNLYWYRQAAGRGLQLLFYSVGIGQISSEVPQNLSASRPQDRQFILSSKKLLLSDSGFYLCAWSVFNRGYTFGSGTRLTVV.

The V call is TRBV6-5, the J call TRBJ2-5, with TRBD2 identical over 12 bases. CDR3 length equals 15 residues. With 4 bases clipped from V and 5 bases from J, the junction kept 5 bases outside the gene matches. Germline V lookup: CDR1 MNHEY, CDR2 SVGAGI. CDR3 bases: TGTGCCAGCAGTTCTAGCGGGGGGGCCGGTGAGACCCAGTACTTC. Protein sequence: CASSSSGGAGETQYF.

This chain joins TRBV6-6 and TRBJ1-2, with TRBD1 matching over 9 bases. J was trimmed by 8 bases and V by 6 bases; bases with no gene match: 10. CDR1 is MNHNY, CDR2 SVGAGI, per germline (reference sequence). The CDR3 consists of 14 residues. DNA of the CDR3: TGTGCCAGCAGACCACCAGGACAGGGGCGAGGCTACACCTTC. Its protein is CASRPPGQGRGYTF.

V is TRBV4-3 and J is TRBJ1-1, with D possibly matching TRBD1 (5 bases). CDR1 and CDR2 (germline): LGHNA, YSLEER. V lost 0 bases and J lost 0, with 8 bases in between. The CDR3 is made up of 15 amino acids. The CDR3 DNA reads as TGCGCCAGCAGCCAAGATAGGGGCATGAACACTGAAGCTTTCTTT. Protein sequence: CASSQDRGMNTEAFF.

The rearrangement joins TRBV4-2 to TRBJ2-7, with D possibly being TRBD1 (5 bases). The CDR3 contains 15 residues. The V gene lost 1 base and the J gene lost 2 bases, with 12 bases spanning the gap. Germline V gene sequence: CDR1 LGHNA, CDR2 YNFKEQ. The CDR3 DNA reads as TGTGCCAGCAGCCAAGTTTCAGGGTACACCTACGAGCAGTACTTC. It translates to CASSQVSGYTYEQYF.

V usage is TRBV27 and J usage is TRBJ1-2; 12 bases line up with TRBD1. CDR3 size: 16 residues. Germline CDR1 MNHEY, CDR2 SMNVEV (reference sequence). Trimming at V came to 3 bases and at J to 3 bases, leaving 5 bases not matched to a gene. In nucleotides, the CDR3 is TGTGCCAGCAGTTTGTACGGGACAGGGGGCCACTATGGCTACACCTTC. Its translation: CASSLYGTGGHYGYTF.